The clone carrying this T cell receptor beta chain turned up a few times. The study recruited people aged 18 to 89 years across some 23 US areas. The CDR3 is 16 amino acids. The V and J ends lost 7 bases and 5 bases, in that order; junction bases with no gene match: 10. Germline V gene lookup returns CDR1 MNHEY and CDR2 SMNVEV (reference sequence). This record comes from a study of blood T cell repertoires in COVID-19. Measured with immunoSEQ multiplex PCR; TCRdb has only the in-frame clones, and not every one. This table holds about 170,000 clones, about 89% found once. The sample comprised PBMCs or T cells enriched from blood (not recorded which). The TCR originated in a woman aged 18 to 35 who had recovered from COVID-19. This chain uses TRBV27 with TRBJ2-2; the match to TRBD2 covers 10 bases. The CDR3 bases are TGTGCCAGCAATCCGACGGGACTAGCGAGAACCGGGGAGCTGTTTTTT. Amino acid sequence: CASNPTGLARTGELFF.